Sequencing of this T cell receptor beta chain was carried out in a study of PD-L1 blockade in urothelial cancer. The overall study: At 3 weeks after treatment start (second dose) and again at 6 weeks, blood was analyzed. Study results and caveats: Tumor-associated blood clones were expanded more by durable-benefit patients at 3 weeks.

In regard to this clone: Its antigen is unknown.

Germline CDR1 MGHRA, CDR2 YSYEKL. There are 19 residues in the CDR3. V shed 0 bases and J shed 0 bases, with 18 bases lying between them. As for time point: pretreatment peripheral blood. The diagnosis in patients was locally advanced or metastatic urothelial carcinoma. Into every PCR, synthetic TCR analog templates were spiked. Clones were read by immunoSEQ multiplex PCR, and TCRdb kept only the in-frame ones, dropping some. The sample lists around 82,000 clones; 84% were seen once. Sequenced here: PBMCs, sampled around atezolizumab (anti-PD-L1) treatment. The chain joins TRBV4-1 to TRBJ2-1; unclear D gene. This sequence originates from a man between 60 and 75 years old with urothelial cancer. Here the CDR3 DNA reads TGCGCCAGCAGCCAAGATATGATTCGGCCGACTTACTCCTACAATGAGCAGTTCTTC. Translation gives CASSQDMIRPTYSYNEQFF.